The clone carrying this T cell receptor beta chain has at least ten counts. Its specificity is not known. Trimming took 2 bases from V and 0 from J, leaving 19 bases between them. The CDR3 runs 18 residues. Exclusion criteria comprised uncontrolled infection, other autoimmune disease, pregnancy or lactation. The sample is drawn from a study of T cells in Graves' hyperthyroidism and ophthalmopathy. Broader study findings: Blood also held most thyroid clonotypes expanded beyond 0.001.

The source material, RNA transcripts, was used to amplify TCR beta CDR3 regions. An initial round of RT-PCR targeting the TCR CDR3 relied on the HTBI primer set. MiXCR, run by TCRdb on the multiplex PCR reads, gives a single entry per CDR3 protein. The sample yields 500,000 to 650,000 distinct CDR3 sequences, roughly 15% seen once. The sample consisted of blood. This chain joins TRBV12-3 or TRBV12-4 and TRBJ1-1; maybe TRBD1 (5 bases). This clonotype was sampled from a woman between 50 and 59 years old with Graves' ophthalmopathy. In DNA form, the CDR3 reads TGTGCCAGCAGTTTACGGCGGGGCATGAGGGAGTTGAACACTGAAGCTTTCTTT. This sequence encodes CASSLRRGMRELNTEAFF.